The rows below give T cell receptor beta chains drawn from one sample of a study of post-analysis software for immune sequencing data. TCRdb re-called the PCR reads with MiXCR, one entry per CDR3 protein. The sample lists over 700,000 distinct CDR3 sequences; roughly 27% were seen once. The sequenced sample consisted of blood. These receptors were obtained from a girl under 18 with multiple sclerosis. Each CDR3 is given with its conserved first and last residue. The order of the fields is V gene, clone size, J gene, D gene, CDR3 DNA, CDR3 protein. D genes are given only for firm matches. Clone size is given for some rows only: seen once, a few or many times, or a class if the clone is expanded.

>TRBV24-1|few|TRBJ1-5|NA
TGTGCCACCAGTGATTTAAGTAGCAATCAGCCCCAGCATTTT
CATSDLSSNQPQHF
>TRBV4-1|NA|TRBJ2-3|TRBD2
TGCGCCAGCAGCCATTATAGCGGGGTTGCCGATACGCAGTATTTT
CASSHYSGVADTQYF
>TRBV6-6|NA|TRBJ1-5|NA
TGTGCCAGCAGTTTAGGCCGGGATAGCAATCAGCCCCAGCATTTT
CASSLGRDSNQPQHF
>TRBV4-3|NA|TRBJ2-7|NA
TGCGCCAGCAGCCAAGTGGCTTTTTACGATGAGCAGTACTTC
CASSQVAFYDEQYF
>TRBV29-1|NA|TRBJ2-3|NA
TGCAGCGTTGAAGGTACTGGCGGGCGGGCAGATACGCAGTATTTT
CSVEGTGGRADTQYF
>TRBV7-9|NA|TRBJ2-7|NA
TGTGCCAGCAGCTTAGATTTGGGGGGATCCTACGAGCAGTACTTC
CASSLDLGGSYEQYF
>TRBV14|NA|TRBJ2-7|NA
TGTGCCAGCAGCCTTCGTGGGAGTAGCGTCGAGCAGTACTTC
CASSLRGSSVEQYF
>TRBV29-1|many|TRBJ1-2|NA
TGCAGCGTTCGGGGGACCCATGGCTACACCTTC
CSVRGTHGYTF
>TRBV5-1|few|TRBJ1-2|NA
TGCGCCAGCAGCTTGGGGGTCGCAGGTGATGGCTACACCTTC
CASSLGVAGDGYTF
>TRBV20-1|NA|TRBJ2-7|NA
TGCAGTGCCAGACTAGAATACTCCTACGAGCAGTACTTC
CSARLEYSYEQYF
>TRBV20-1|few|TRBJ2-3|NA
TGCAGTGCTGAAGGGGAGGCGCCTACAGATACGCAGTATTTT
CSAEGEAPTDTQYF
>TRBV4-3|many|TRBJ2-4|NA
TGCGCCAGCAGCCGTACAGGGTCCCAAAACATTCAGTACTTC
CASSRTGSQNIQYF
>TRBV20-1|NA|TRBJ2-5|NA
TGCAGTGCCATAGTGATCCACAATGAGCAGTACTTC
CSAIVIHNEQYF
>TRBV6-2/TRBV6-3|once|TRBJ2-7|NA
TGTGCCAGCAGTTACGGTTCTTTCAGGACTTACCTAACCTACGAGCAGTACTTC
CASSYGSFRTYLTYEQYF
>TRBV19|few|TRBJ2-1|TRBD2
TGTGCCAGTAGTATTTCTGGCGGGAGTTACAATGAGCAGTTCTTC
CASSISGGSYNEQFF
>TRBV5-1|NA|TRBJ2-1|TRBD2
TGCGCCAGCAGCTTGGTGGGACTAGCGGCTAATGAGCAGTTCTTC
CASSLVGLAANEQFF
>TRBV6-5|NA|TRBJ1-2|TRBD1
TGTGCCAGCAGTTACTCGATGGCAGGGGGCTATGGCTACACCTTC
CASSYSMAGGYGYTF
>TRBV15|NA|TRBJ2-1|TRBD2
TGTGCCACCAGCAGAGATTCGGCTAGCGGGGCTATCTACAATGAGCAGTTCTTC
CATSRDSASGAIYNEQFF
>TRBV2|NA|TRBJ2-1|NA
TGTGCCAGCAGAAGACACCCTCAAGAGACCCAGTTCTTC
CASRRHPQETQFF
>TRBV15|NA|TRBJ2-3|NA
TGTGCCACCCGCCCAGGTTCTAGCACAGATACGCAGTATTTT
CATRPGSSTDTQYF
>TRBV28|NA|TRBJ1-4|NA
TGTGCCAGCAGTTTAGTTTCAACCGGGACCGGAATGAGGAAACTGTTTTTT
CASSLVSTGTGMRKLFF
>TRBV2|NA|TRBJ1-2|NA
TGTGCCAGCAGTGTTATTGTCGACAGTGGGGGCTACACCTTC
CASSVIVDSGGYTF
>TRBV28|many|TRBJ2-5|TRBD2
TGTGCCAGCAGCCCGCAGCGGGGGGTAGAGACCCAGTACTTC
CASSPQRGVETQYF
>TRBV7-2|NA|TRBJ2-2|NA
TGTGCCAGCAGCCGTAAAAGCGGAGCGAACACCGGGGAGCTGTTTTTT
CASSRKSGANTGELFF
>TRBV20-1|few|TRBJ1-2|NA
TGCAGTGCTCGGGGGGGAAAGACGTATGGCTACACCTTC
CSARGGKTYGYTF
>TRBV20-1|few|TRBJ2-7|NA
TGCAGTGCTAGAGGGGTAGGCGCACCCTCCTACGAGCAGTACTTC
CSARGVGAPSYEQYF
>TRBV4-1|few|TRBJ1-6|NA
TGCGCCAGCAGCCTCCTCCGGGGGGACAATAATTCACCCCTCCACTTT
CASSLLRGDNNSPLHF
>TRBV3-1|NA|TRBJ2-7|NA
TGTGCCAGCAGCCAAGGTTTCACAGGGACCTACGAGCAGTACTTC
CASSQGFTGTYEQYF
>TRBV10-3|NA|TRBJ2-5|TRBD2
TGTGCCATCAGTCCACTAGCGGGAGTTGGCCAAGAGACCCAGTACTTC
CAISPLAGVGQETQYF
>TRBV13|NA|TRBJ2-7|NA
TGTGCCAGCAGCGCGGGAAGAGGCGAGCAGTACTTC
CASSAGRGEQYF
>TRBV29-1|few|TRBJ1-4|NA
TGCAGCGTTGGAGACAGCGTTTATGAAAAACTGTTTTTT
CSVGDSVYEKLFF
>TRBV4-1|few|TRBJ1-5|NA
TGCGCCAGCAGCCAAGACCCAGGTAATGGCAATCAGCCCCAGCATTTT
CASSQDPGNGNQPQHF
>TRBV19|once|TRBJ1-6|NA
TGTGCCAGTAGTACGAGTCAGCTCCCCGAGAATTCACTCCTCCACTTT
CASSTSQLPENSLLHF
>TRBV20-1|NA|TRBJ1-2|TRBD1
TGCAGTGCTAGAGACCAACCGGACAGGGCCATCTTCTATGGCTACACCTTC
CSARDQPDRAIFYGYTF
>TRBV11-2|once|TRBJ2-7|NA
TGTGCCAGCAGCAATGCCGGGACTCGGGGGAACGACGAGCAGTACTTC
CASSNAGTRGNDEQYF
>TRBV7-2|once|TRBJ2-7|TRBD1
TGTGCCAGCAGCACTTCGACAGGGGAAGGCGAGCAGTACTTC
CASSTSTGEGEQYF
>TRBV6-5|NA|TRBJ1-2|NA
TGTGCCAGCAGTTACGGGGCGAACTATGGCTGCACCTTC
CASSYGANYGCTF
>TRBV6-5|NA|TRBJ2-1|NA
TGTGCCAGCAGTTACGCCTCCAATGAGCAGTTCTTC
CASSYASNEQFF
>TRBV20-1|NA|TRBJ2-5|NA
TGCAGTGTCCCTGGGGGCAGGGGTCCGGAGCAGTACTTC
CSVPGGRGPEQYF
>TRBV10-3|few|TRBJ2-3|TRBD2
TGTGCGATTGACCGGGGGGGGAGGGCCCCCGATACGCAGTATTTT
CAIDRGGRAPDTQYF